This section outlines one T cell receptor beta chain sequence together with its context. This record belongs to a study of blood T cell repertoires in COVID-19. Overall study: Material from acute and convalescent COVID-19 was sourced from the United States, Italy and Spain. PBMCs, B-cell-depleted T cells, or T cells provided the cDNA or gDNA that made up the material.

The CDR3 has 16 amino acids. Germline V CDR1 and CDR2: KGHSH, LQKENI. V shed 6 bases and J shed 4 bases, with 21 bases lying between them. Some clones are missing from TCRdb's copy, which holds only in-frame ones; the method was immunoSEQ multiplex PCR. The table records some 310,000 clones, 89% of them present only once. The study drew participants aged roughly 18 to 89 years from 20 to 30 US areas. Recovery among Cohort 3 donors was established by two negative PCRs, clearance, or symptom resolution. Sequencing used PBMCs or T cells enriched from blood (not recorded which). This clonotype was obtained from a young woman who had recovered from COVID-19. The rearrangement uses TRBV18 and TRBJ1-2, with TRBD1 as a possible D gene (5 bases). Here the CDR3 reads CASSPGGLVVTYGYTF. For the CDR3, the DNA is TGTGCCAGCTCGCCGGGGGGATTGGTGGTAACCTATGGCTACACCTTC.